Listed here are 5 T cell receptor beta chains from one sample, sequenced in a study of blood T cell repertoires in COVID-19. Profiling relied on immunoSEQ multiplex PCR, and the TCRdb table lists in-frame clones only, not all of them. This sample has about 190,000 clones; about 83% occur once, and the top ten carry about 3.2%. Sequencing used PBMCs or T cells enriched from blood (not recorded which). The receptors were gathered from a woman in her twenties or thirties who had been exposed to COVID-19.

The chain recombines TRBV19 with TRBJ2-5; 7 bases map to TRBD1. Germline CDR1 reads LNHDA; CDR2 reads SQIVND (reference sequence). V gave up 3 bases and J gave up 5 bases; unmatched junction bases: 6. CDR3 length: 14 amino acids. CDR3 bases: TGTGCCAGTAGTATTCAGACAGGGACGGAGACCCAGTACTTC. Protein: CASSIQTGTETQYF.

The chain joins TRBV3-1 (or the pseudogene TRBV3-2) to TRBJ1-3, with D hard to call. Between the trimmed V and J ends, which lost 3 bases and 0 bases, there was a span of 9 bases. Germline CDR1 LGHDT, CDR2 YNNKEL (reference sequence). The CDR3 spans 15 residues. CDR3 sequence reads: CASSQGRYSGNTIYF. The CDR3 coding sequence is TGTGCCAGCAGCCAGGGCCGTTACTCTGGAAACACCATATATTTT.

The gene calls are TRBV5-1 and TRBJ1-2; 7 bases match TRBD1. The CDR3 has 18 amino acids. Germline-derived CDR1 and CDR2 are SGHRS and YFSETQ. V was pared by 3 bases and J by 4 bases, with 18 bases of the junction left unmatched. CDR3 in DNA: TGCGCCAGCAGCTCCACCTACGACCCGACAGGGCCTATCTATGGCTACACCTTC. Its translation: CASSSTYDPTGPIYGYTF.

This chain joins TRBV5-4 and TRBJ2-1; 7 nucleotides line up with TRBD1. With V trimmed by 9 bases and J by 5 bases, 8 bases remained unmatched. CDR1 and CDR2 from the germline V gene are SGHNT and YYREEE (reference sequence). This CDR3 spans 13 amino acids. DNA of the CDR3: TGTGCCACCACAGGGGTTCGCGACAATGAGCAGTTCTTC. Its protein is CATTGVRDNEQFF.

V is TRBV19 and J is TRBJ2-3; D is possibly TRBD2 (5 bases). Trimming removed 4 bases from V and 9 bases from J, with 20 bases in between. The CDR3 is 15 residues long. CDR1 LNHDA and CDR2 SQIVND come from the germline V gene (reference sequence). The CDR3 loop is CASSTGSGVGATQYF. For the CDR3, the DNA is TGTGCCAGTAGTACGGGGAGTGGAGTGGGTGCGACGCAGTATTTT.